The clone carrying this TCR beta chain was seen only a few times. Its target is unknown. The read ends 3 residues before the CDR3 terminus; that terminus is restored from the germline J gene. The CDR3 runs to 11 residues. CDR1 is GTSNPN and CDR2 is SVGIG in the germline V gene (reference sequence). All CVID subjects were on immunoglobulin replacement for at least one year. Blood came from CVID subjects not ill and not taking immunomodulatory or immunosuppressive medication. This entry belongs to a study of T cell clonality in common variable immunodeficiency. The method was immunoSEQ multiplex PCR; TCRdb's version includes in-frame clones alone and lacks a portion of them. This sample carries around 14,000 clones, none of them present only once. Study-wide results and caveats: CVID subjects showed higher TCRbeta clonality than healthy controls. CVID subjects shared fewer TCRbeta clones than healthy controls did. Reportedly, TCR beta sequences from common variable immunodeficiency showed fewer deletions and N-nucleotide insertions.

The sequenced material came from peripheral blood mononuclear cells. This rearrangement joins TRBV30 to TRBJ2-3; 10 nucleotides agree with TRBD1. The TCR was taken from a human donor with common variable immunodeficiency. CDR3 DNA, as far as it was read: TGTGCCTGGACGACAGGGGGCACG. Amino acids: CAWTTGGT. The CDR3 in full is CAWTTGGTQYF.